Shown below are 30 T cell receptor beta chains from a single sample sequenced in a study of T cell responses to AZD1222 COVID-19 vaccine. Method: immunoSEQ multiplex PCR; TCRdb's copy keeps in-frame clones and lacks some. The profile shows 150,000 to 190,000 clones, more than 75% of them singletons. The sequences come from peripheral blood, collected 28 days after the second AZD1222 dose. The source of these receptors is an adult who received the AZD1222 COVID-19 vaccine.

This clone was observed a few times. V is TRBV27 and J is TRBJ2-7; D possibly uses TRBD1 or TRBD2 (5 bases each). CDR3 length: 13 amino acids. V was pared by 0 bases and J by 6 bases, with 9 bases between. Germline CDR1 and CDR2: MNHEY and SMNVEV (reference sequence). CDR3: CASSLSPGPEQYF. The DNA of the CDR3 is TGTGCCAGCAGTTTATCCCCGGGACCCGAGCAGTACTTC.

The rearrangement joins TRBV6-4 to TRBJ2-7, with TRBD1 identical over 9 bases. The CDR3 has 17 residues. Germline-derived CDR1 and CDR2 are MRHNA and SNTAGT. Losses at the gene ends were 2 bases for V and 7 bases for J; bases not matched to a gene: 15. The CDR3 sequence is CASSDTHDRDRAYEQYF. The DNA of the CDR3 is TGTGCCAGCAGTGACACCCATGACCGGGACAGGGCGTATGAGCAGTACTTC.

The chain has TRBV5-1 and TRBJ1-1; maybe TRBD1 (5 bases). V dropped 6 bases and J dropped 1 base, with 16 bases sitting between them. This CDR3 comprises 15 residues. Germline lookup yields CDR1 SGHRS and CDR2 YFSETQ. As DNA, the CDR3 is TGCGCCAGCAATTCAGGGTTGGACGCGAACACTGAAGCTTTCTTT. Translated, it gives CASNSGLDANTEAFF. Using reference TRBV5-1 and TRBJ1-1 for the parts outside the CDR3, the full variable domain is KAGVTQTPRYLIKTRGQQVTLSCSPISGHRSVSWYQQTPGQGLQFLFEYFSETQRNKGNFPGRFSGRQFSNSRSEMNVSTLELGDSALYLCASNSGLDANTEAFFGQGTRLTVV.

The V and J genes are TRBV27 and TRBJ2-7; 8 bases are shared with TRBD1. Germline values: CDR1 MNHEY, CDR2 SMNVEV (reference sequence). CDR3 length equals 13 residues. V gave up 3 bases and J gave up 3 bases; unmatched junction bases: 1. This CDR3 is CASSLGQDYEQYF. CDR3 bases: TGTGCCAGCAGTTTGGGACAGGACTACGAGCAGTACTTC.

DNA for the CDR3: TGCAGTGCTAGTCCGGGGAGGGTGACAGGGGAGTACAAAATAGGATCGAACACTGAAGCTTTCTTT. It specifies CSASPGRVTGEYKIGSNTEAFF. The chain employs TRBV20-1 and TRBJ1-1, with 8 nucleotides matching TRBD1. Germline lookup yields CDR1 DFQATT and CDR2 SNEGSKA (reference sequence). CDR3 length: 22 residues. The V segment lost 3 bases and the J segment 1 base; nucleotides outside the gene matches: 28.

V and J are TRBV7-2 and TRBJ2-7; tentatively, D is TRBD1 (5 bases). Germline-derived CDR1 and CDR2 are SGHTA and FQGNSA. This CDR3 comprises 12 residues. Trimming cost V 7 bases and J 6 bases, with 13 bases left between them. CDR3 DNA sequence: TGTGCCAGCACCCTGTGGGGCGGCGAGCAGTACTTC. As protein: CASTLWGGEQYF.

This clone has only one observation. The chain recombines TRBV6-5 with TRBJ2-7, with D perhaps matching TRBD1 or TRBD2 (5 bases each). This CDR3 region has 14 residues. The germline gives CDR1 MNHEY, CDR2 SVGAGI. V was pared by 6 bases and J by 2 bases, with 14 bases between. The CDR3 here is CASSTGAGPYEQYF. In nucleotides, the CDR3 is TGTGCCAGCAGCACCGGGGCTGGCCCCTACGAGCAGTACTTC.

The V call is TRBV19, the J call TRBJ1-1, with D tentatively TRBD1 (5 bases). Trimming left V 5 bases short and J 8 bases short, with 15 bases between. Germline V gene lookup returns CDR1 LNHDA and CDR2 SQIVND (reference sequence). There are 13 residues in the CDR3. CDR3 sequence reads: CASSANRGMEAFF. The CDR3 DNA reads TGTGCCAGTAGTGCCAACCGGGGCATGGAAGCTTTCTTT.

The gene calls are TRBV6-2 or TRBV6-3 and TRBJ1-2; the D gene is possibly TRBD1 (6 bases). V was trimmed by 6 bases and J by 4 bases, leaving 27 bases between them. Germline V gene data show CDR1 as MNHEY and CDR2 as SVGEGT. The CDR3 is made up of 18 amino acids. CDR3 in amino acids: CASSPLGAGASSFYGYTF. In DNA form, the CDR3 reads TGTGCCAGCAGCCCTCTCGGGGCAGGGGCATCCTCTTTCTATGGCTACACCTTC.

The genes are TRBV5-8 and TRBJ1-6; a possible D gene is TRBD1 (5 bases). V lost 0 bases and J 5 bases, leaving 9 bases between the germline ends. Germline V gene data show CDR1 as SGHTS and CDR2 as YDEGEE. This CDR3 is built from 15 residues. CDR3 in amino acids: CASSLGTHNNSPLHF. The CDR3 coding sequence is TGTGCCAGCAGCTTGGGGACACACAATAATTCACCCCTCCACTTT.

The chain is built from TRBV5-1 and TRBJ2-7; D is ambiguous. CDR1 and CDR2 (germline): SGHRS, YFSETQ. V was shortened by 0 bases and J by 2 bases, with 12 bases between the two germline ends. This CDR3 has 15 residues. This CDR3 is CASSLGVGTTYEQYF. CDR3 nucleotides: TGCGCCAGCAGCTTGGGTGTCGGTACAACCTACGAGCAGTACTTC.

The chain carries TRBV24-1 and TRBJ1-5; D ambiguous. Trimming removed 5 bases from V and 7 bases from J, with 14 bases in between. The CDR3 has 14 residues. Germline CDR1 reads KGHDR; CDR2 reads SFDVKD. The CDR3: CATSGREIGQPQHF. The CDR3 bases are TGTGCCACCAGTGGAAGGGAAATTGGGCAGCCCCAGCATTTT.

On this clone itself: A junction end diverges from the germline sequence, so it may reflect a read error. V is TRBV24-1 and J is TRBJ2-1; no clear D. The CDR3 loop spans 12 amino acids. Germline loops: CDR1 KGHDR, CDR2 SFDVKD. CDR3 sequence (DNA): TGTGCCACCGGTGAGACATCCAATGAGCAGTTCTTC. This gives the protein CATGETSNEQFF.

The chain uses TRBV4-2 and TRBJ2-3, with 9 bases fitting TRBD2. Germline V lookup: CDR1 LGHNA, CDR2 YNFKEQ. V was pared by 3 bases and J by 2 bases, with 6 bases of the junction left unmatched. There are 16 residues in the CDR3. The CDR3 nucleotides are TGTGCCAGCAGCCAGGGGTCTAGCGGGATCACAGATACGCAGTATTTT. Amino acids: CASSQGSSGITDTQYF.

The chain recombines TRBV7-2 with TRBJ1-3; D uncertain. V gave up 1 base and J gave up 4 bases, with 14 bases separating them. The germline CDR1 and CDR2 sequences are SGHTA and FQGNSA. CDR3 length: 16 amino acids. CDR3 sequence reads: CASSLVADGGGNTIYF. Written as DNA, the CDR3 is TGTGCCAGCAGCTTAGTAGCCGACGGCGGAGGAAACACCATATATTTT.

V and J are TRBV5-1 and TRBJ2-7; TRBD2 agrees at 7 bases. From germline, CDR1 is SGHRS and CDR2 YFSETQ. V was clipped by 3 bases and J by 4 bases; unmatched bases: 1. The CDR3 is 12 residues long. CDR3 in DNA: TGCGCCAGCAGCTCTAGCGGATACGAGCAGTACTTC. It specifies CASSSSGYEQYF.

V gene TRBV7-2 combines with J gene TRBJ1-6; the D gene is possibly TRBD1 (6 bases). Germline V gene data show CDR1 as SGHTA and CDR2 as FQGNSA. The CDR3 has 15 amino acids. Trimming shortened V by 5 bases and J by 1 base, and 9 bases separated the two germline ends. The CDR3 DNA follows: TGTGCCAGCAGCCAAGGACAGTCCTATAATTCACCCCTCCACTTT. Encoded protein: CASSQGQSYNSPLHF.

The chain uses TRBV28 and TRBJ1-2; 7 nucleotides agree with TRBD1. The CDR3 consists of 15 residues. The germline CDR1 and CDR2 sequences are MDHEN and SYDVKM. V lost 9 bases to trimming and J lost 0 bases; unmatched junction nucleotides: 10. Here the CDR3 reads CASYMGQPTNYGYTF. The CDR3 region has the DNA TGTGCCAGTTACATGGGACAGCCCACTAACTATGGCTACACCTTC.

The chain couples TRBV20-1 to TRBJ2-2; TRBD2 matches 8 bases. This CDR3 contains 15 residues. V lost 3 bases to trimming and J lost 2 bases; unmatched junction nucleotides: 5. Looked up from germline, CDR1 is DFQATT and CDR2 is SNEGSKA (reference sequence). The CDR3 nucleotides read TGCAGTGCTAGTGACGCGGGAGGTAACACCGGGGAGCTGTTTTTT. This translates into CSASDAGGNTGELFF.

The chain couples TRBV24-1 to TRBJ2-5; TRBD1 matches at 10 bases. The CDR3 totals 15 residues. Germline values: CDR1 KGHDR, CDR2 SFDVKD. V trimming: 4 bases; J trimming: 2 bases; junction bases outside the gene matches: 3. The CDR3: CATSDRTGGQETQYF. CDR3 DNA: TGTGCCACCAGTGACAGGACAGGGGGTCAAGAGACCCAGTACTTC.

The J gene is TRBJ1-1, the V gene TRBV6-5; no clear D gene. The length of the CDR3 is 11 residues. V was pared by 6 bases and J by 11 bases, with 13 bases between. CDR1 and CDR2 (germline): MNHEY, SVGAGI. The CDR3 here is CASRSGLEAFF. The CDR3 DNA follows: TGTGCCAGCAGGTCCGGCCTGGAGGCTTTCTTT.

The rearrangement links TRBV27 to TRBJ2-1; the match to TRBD2 covers 14 bases. Trimming at V came to 4 bases and at J to 9 bases, leaving 14 bases not matched to a gene. Per the germline V gene, CDR1 is MNHEY and CDR2 is SMNVEV (reference sequence). The CDR3 has 18 amino acids. The CDR3 DNA reads as TGTGCCAGCAGTTCCCGGACTAGCGGGAGGCCGGGTGGGGTTGAGCAGTTCTTC. It encodes CASSSRTSGRPGGVEQFF.

CDR3 nucleotides: TGCGCCAGCAGCTCGCTCCGGACAGCCCCGACGCAGTATTTT. Its translation is CASSSLRTAPTQYF. The J gene is TRBJ2-3, the V gene TRBV5-1, with D possibly being TRBD1 (6 bases). V was cut by 3 bases and J by 9 bases, with 17 bases left in between. This CDR3 comprises 14 residues. From germline, CDR1 is SGHRS and CDR2 YFSETQ.

The chain uses TRBV2 and TRBJ1-5, with D hard to call. CDR1 is SNHLY, CDR2 FYNNEI, per germline. This CDR3 is 14 amino acids long. Trimming removed 6 bases from V and 7 bases from J, with 16 bases in between. CDR3 amino acids: CASSRDMHGQPQHF. For the CDR3, the DNA is TGTGCCAGCAGCCGGGATATGCACGGCCAGCCCCAGCATTTT.

With respect to this clone: An end of the junction differs from the germline gene, which may be a read error. This chain connects TRBV25-1 to TRBJ1-1; D not resolved. The CDR3 runs 15 residues. Germline V gene data show CDR1 as MGHDK and CDR2 as SYGVNS. The CDR3 DNA sequence: TGTGCCAGCAGTGATCCGGGCCTACGGAACGCTGAAGCTTTCTTT. Its translation is CASSDPGLRNAEAFF. Together with reference TRBV25-1 and TRBJ1-1, the CDR3 gives the full variable domain: EADIYQTPRYLVIGTGKKITLECSQTMGHDKMYWYQQDPGMELHLIHYSYGVNSTEKGDLSSESTVSRIRTEHFPLTLESARPSHTSQYLCASSDPGLRNAEAFFGQGTRLTVV.

The chain carries TRBV2 and TRBJ2-1, with D possibly matching TRBD2 (6 bases). The CDR3 is 15 residues long. V was clipped by 7 bases and J by 0 bases, with 13 bases between them. Germline lookup yields CDR1 SNHLY and CDR2 FYNNEI. CDR3 bases: TGTGCCAGCACCTCGGGACTCAGCTCCTACAATGAGCAGTTCTTC. As protein: CASTSGLSSYNEQFF.

The chain couples TRBV7-2 to TRBJ2-7; D is unclear. Trimming took 5 bases from V and 8 from J, leaving 16 bases between them. Germline CDR1 and CDR2: SGHTA and FQGNSA. The CDR3 has 13 amino acids. Here the CDR3 DNA reads TGTGCCAGCAGCCCGGCCGACCCCCGCCAGCAGTACTTC. This gives the protein CASSPADPRQQYF.

Points on this clone: This sample also contains other DNA sequences that code for the same CDR3. The gene calls are TRBV5-4 and TRBJ1-3, with 7 bases aligning to TRBD1. The CDR3 contains 14 residues. J lost 2 bases, V lost 1 base, and 0 bases had no gene match. Germline CDR1 and CDR2: SGHNT and YYREEE (reference sequence). DNA of the CDR3: TGTGCCAGCAGCTTGCAGGGGGCTGGAAACACCATATATTTT. Its protein is CASSLQGAGNTIYF. Together with reference TRBV5-4 and TRBJ1-3, the CDR3 gives the full variable domain: ETGVTQSPTHLIKTRGQQVTLRCSSQSGHNTVSWYQQALGQGPQFIFQYYREEENGRGNFPPRFSGLQFPNYSSELNVNALELDDSALYLCASSLQGAGNTIYFGEGSWLTVV.

The chain has TRBV18 and TRBJ2-3; D is uncertain. The CDR3 covers 14 residues. Germline CDR1 is KGHSH and CDR2 is LQKENI. Trimming left V 5 bases short and J 1 base short, with 10 bases between. The CDR3 sequence is CASSLTERTDTQYF. CDR3 nucleotides: TGTGCCAGCTCATTAACGGAGCGCACAGATACGCAGTATTTT.

V and J are TRBV4-2 and TRBJ2-5; D remains ambiguous. Germline CDR1 is LGHNA and CDR2 is YNFKEQ. Trimming pared 3 bases from V and 3 bases from J, leaving 11 bases between. This CDR3 comprises 14 residues. The DNA for the CDR3 is TGTGCCAGCAGCCAGGGTGGGCCCAAAGAGACCCAGTACTTC. Translation: CASSQGGPKETQYF.